These 32 T cell receptor beta chains share one sample of origin, sequenced in a study of response to subunit inactivated influenza vaccine. TCRdb processed the RT-PCR reads anew with MiXCR; each CDR3 protein has one entry. The table records around 520,000 distinct CDR3 sequences, 12% of them present only once. This sample comprised PBMCs from blood, obtained on the day of vaccination. The receptors were gathered from a man in his fifties who received an inactivated influenza vaccine.

This clonotype was picked up many times. The chain couples TRBV6-5 to TRBJ1-5, with a weak D call TRBD1 (5 bases). The germline V gene has CDR1 MNHEY and CDR2 SVGAGI. This CDR3 spans 15 amino acids. Trimming stripped 2 bases from V and 1 base from J, with 9 bases between. The CDR3 loop is CASSYVGGSNQPQHF. CDR3 in DNA: TGTGCCAGCAGTTACGTGGGGGGAAGCAATCAGCCCCAGCATTTT.

In its sample, this clonotype was seen many times. The CDR3: CASSATGSSYNEQFF. The CDR3 nucleotides are TGTGCCAGTAGCGCCACAGGGAGCTCCTACAATGAGCAGTTCTTC. J is TRBJ2-1 and V is TRBV19, with D perhaps matching TRBD1 (6 bases). V gave up 6 bases and J gave up 0 bases, with 12 bases separating them. Germline CDR1 reads LNHDA; CDR2 reads SQIVND (reference sequence). The CDR3 extends over 15 amino acids.

This clonotype was found a few times. The chain recombines TRBV7-3 with TRBJ2-2, with a weak D call TRBD2 (6 bases). Trimming pared 5 bases from V and 6 bases from J, leaving 16 bases between. Germline V CDR1 and CDR2: SGHTA, FQGTGA. This CDR3 has 15 residues. Here the CDR3 DNA reads TGTGCCAGCAGCCGGGACTCCTTAGGGCCCGGGGAGCTGTTTTTT. The encoded protein is CASSRDSLGPGELFF.

This chain links TRBV20-1 with TRBJ2-3; a weak D match, TRBD1 (7 bases). The V end lost 0 bases, the J end lost 5 bases, and 12 bases lay between the germline ends. The CDR3 has 14 residues. Germline loops: CDR1 DFQATT, CDR2 SNEGSKA (reference sequence). For the CDR3, the DNA is TGCAGTGCTAGAGATACGCAGGGGGGAGATACGCAGTATTTT. This sequence encodes CSARDTQGGDTQYF.

The chain carries TRBV3-1 and TRBJ2-2, with a tentative D call TRBD1 (5 bases). Germline V gene data show CDR1 as LGHDT and CDR2 as YNNKEL (reference sequence). This CDR3 is built from 15 residues. V was cut by 11 bases and J by 4 bases, with 20 bases left in between. The DNA for the CDR3 is TGTGCCTCCTGCCAAGAGCTCAGGGCCACCGGGGAGCTGTTTTTT. Encoded protein: CASCQELRATGELFF.

Only a few counts were recorded for this clonotype. This rearrangement joins TRBV2 to TRBJ2-2, with D unclear. V was shortened by 9 bases and J by 2 bases, with 7 bases between the two germline ends. This CDR3 is 12 amino acids long. Per germline, CDR1 SNHLY and CDR2 FYNNEI. CDR3 in amino acids: CARESNTGELFF. DNA for the CDR3: TGTGCCAGGGAGAGTAACACCGGGGAGCTGTTTTTT. Looking up the rest from reference TRBV2 and TRBJ2-2 gives the full variable domain: EPEVTQTPSHQVTQMGQEVILRCVPISNHLYFYWYRQILGQKVEFLVSFYNNEISEKSEIFDDQFSVERPDGSNFTLKIRSTKLEDSAMYFCARESNTGELFFGEGSRLTVL.

The V gene is TRBV6-1, the J gene TRBJ2-1; D not resolved. V was cut by 6 bases and J by 0 bases, with 12 bases left in between. The CDR3 runs to 15 residues. Germline CDR1 MNHNS, CDR2 SASEGT. The CDR3 loop is CASSPGFRSYNEQFF. CDR3 DNA: TGTGCCAGCAGCCCCGGGTTTCGCTCCTACAATGAGCAGTTCTTC.

The sample holds a few counts of this clonotype. V usage is TRBV2 and J usage is TRBJ2-3, with 7 positions matching TRBD2. The V gene end was trimmed by 2 bases and the J gene end by 0 bases; junction bases not matched to a gene: 2. This CDR3 comprises 15 residues. Germline V gene lookup returns CDR1 SNHLY and CDR2 FYNNEI. CDR3 region: CASSERAGSTDTQYF. As DNA, the CDR3 is TGTGCCAGCAGTGAACGAGCGGGGAGCACAGATACGCAGTATTTT.

The chain has TRBV5-1 and TRBJ2-1; D is tentatively TRBD1 or TRBD2 (6 bases each). This CDR3 contains 14 residues. In germline, CDR1 is SGHRS, CDR2 YFSETQ. Trimming stripped 4 bases from V and 2 bases from J, with 10 bases between. The CDR3 sequence: CASSGGQAYNEQFF. Here the CDR3 DNA reads TGCGCCAGCAGCGGGGGGCAGGCCTACAATGAGCAGTTCTTC.

This clonotype was picked up a small number of times. The rearrangement links TRBV5-1 to TRBJ1-1, with D possibly TRBD1 on 5 matching bases. Germline CDR1 SGHRS, CDR2 YFSETQ. Trimming shortened V by 3 bases and J by 1 base, and 10 bases separated the two germline ends. The CDR3 has 14 amino acids. CDR3 region: CASSSNQGNTEAFF. The CDR3, as DNA: TGCGCCAGCAGCTCCAATCAGGGGAACACTGAAGCTTTCTTT.

This clonotype came up a few times. The chain recombines TRBV7-2 with TRBJ2-1; a weak D match, TRBD2 (5 bases). Germline lookup yields CDR1 SGHTA and CDR2 FQGNSA. The CDR3 loop spans 15 amino acids. Trimming shortened V by 5 bases and J by 4 bases, and 15 bases separated the two germline ends. The CDR3 here is CASSTTGSRYNEQFF. The CDR3 nucleotides are TGTGCCAGCAGCACCACGGGATCGAGGTACAATGAGCAGTTCTTC.

There are many counts of this clonotype. Written as DNA, the CDR3 is TGCAGTGCTAGAGGGTACATGGGTGACGAGCAGTACTTC. Protein product: CSARGYMGDEQYF. V and J are TRBV20-1 and TRBJ2-7, with D hard to call. Germline V gene lookup returns CDR1 DFQATT and CDR2 SNEGSKA (reference sequence). The ends were cut back, 1 base at V and 5 bases at J, with 12 bases in the middle. The CDR3 has 13 amino acids.

This chain joins TRBV6-4 and TRBJ2-2, with 10 bases lining up with TRBD1. This CDR3 contains 14 residues. V was pared by 7 bases and J by 4 bases, with 3 bases of the junction left unmatched. In germline, CDR1 is MRHNA, CDR2 SNTAGT. The CDR3 DNA reads as TGTGCCAGCACTGGACAGGGGGGCACCGGGGAGCTGTTTTTT. Translated: CASTGQGGTGELFF.

Only a few counts were recorded for this clonotype. The rearrangement uses TRBV20-1 and TRBJ2-6; D is ambiguous. V was trimmed by 1 base and J by 1 base, leaving 8 bases between them. The CDR3 covers 15 residues. From germline, CDR1 is DFQATT and CDR2 SNEGSKA (reference sequence). CDR3 amino acids: CSARAERSGANVLTF. The CDR3 DNA follows: TGCAGTGCTAGAGCCGAGAGATCTGGGGCCAACGTCCTGACTTTC.

V and J are TRBV5-1 and TRBJ2-5; unclear D gene. Germline V lookup: CDR1 SGHRS, CDR2 YFSETQ. Trimming shortened V by 0 bases and J by 5 bases, and 11 bases separated the two germline ends. The CDR3 extends over 14 amino acids. DNA of the CDR3: TGCGCCAGCAGCTTGGAAGGGTTTTCGGAGACCCAGTACTTC. Its translation: CASSLEGFSETQYF.

This clonotype was recorded many times. The V gene is TRBV29-1, the J gene TRBJ2-7; D is possibly TRBD1 (5 bases). Germline assignment: CDR1 SQVTM and CDR2 ANQGSEA. The CDR3 has 11 amino acids. Trimming stripped 4 bases from V and 4 bases from J, with 8 bases between. In DNA form, the CDR3 reads TGCAGCGTTGGACAGAATTACGAGCAGTACTTC. Translating gives CSVGQNYEQYF.

The chain combines TRBV5-5 with TRBJ1-1; D might be TRBD1 (6 bases). The V end lost 1 base, the J end lost 0 bases, and 13 bases lay between the germline ends. Germline CDR1 and CDR2: SGHKS and YYEKEE (reference sequence). The CDR3 is 16 amino acids. CDR3 in DNA: TGTGCCAGCAGCTTGACCGGGGGCAGGGTGAACACTGAAGCTTTCTTT. It is translated as CASSLTGGRVNTEAFF.

This clonotype was observed a handful of times. V and J are TRBV12-3 or TRBV12-4 and TRBJ1-3, with D possibly matching TRBD1 (5 bases). With 5 bases removed from V and 0 bases from J, the gap between germline ends came to 11 bases. CDR3 length: 15 residues. CDR3 sequence (DNA): TGTGCCAGCAGTCTGGGACGGATCTCTGGAAACACCATATATTTT. It specifies CASSLGRISGNTIYF.

CDR3 region: CASSLARLEETQYF. CDR3 sequence (DNA): TGTGCCAGCAGCTTAGCGCGACTAGAAGAGACCCAGTACTTC. The chain joins TRBV7-9 to TRBJ2-5, with D tentatively TRBD2 (6 bases). The germline gives CDR1 SEHNR, CDR2 FQNEAQ (reference sequence). CDR3 length: 14 amino acids. V was pared by 0 bases and J by 3 bases, with 8 bases between.

The rearrangement links TRBV30 to TRBJ2-4, with 13 bases that match TRBD2. Trimming cost V 2 bases and J 0 bases; bases outside gene matches: 13. This CDR3 comprises 20 residues. Per the germline V gene, CDR1 is GTSNPN and CDR2 is SVGIG (reference sequence). CDR3 amino acids: CAWSTPGLAGLLLAKNIQYF. CDR3 DNA sequence: TGTGCCTGGAGTACCCCGGGACTAGCGGGACTTTTACTAGCCAAAAACATTCAGTACTTC.

The CDR3 region is CATSREGPIRGNEKLFF. CDR3 in DNA: TGTGCCACCAGCAGAGAGGGGCCTATTCGGGGGAATGAAAAACTGTTTTTT. This rearrangement joins TRBV15 to TRBJ1-4; D is perhaps TRBD1 (5 bases). Germline CDR1 reads LNHNV; CDR2 reads YYDKDF (reference sequence). Trimming took off 0 bases at V and 5 bases at J, with 16 bases between the two ends. The CDR3 consists of 17 residues.

The table lists this clonotype with a few counts. The genes are TRBV7-9 and TRBJ1-1; D perhaps matches TRBD1 (5 bases). The CDR3 spans 14 residues. Trimming took 1 base from V and 5 from J, leaving 11 bases between them. Per the germline V gene, CDR1 is SEHNR and CDR2 is FQNEAQ (reference sequence). The CDR3 DNA reads TGTGCCAGCAGCTTAGGTGGGGGATTTACTGAAGCTTTCTTT. Translated, it gives CASSLGGGFTEAFF.

This chain uses TRBV7-9 with TRBJ2-7; 7 nucleotides match TRBD1. Germline V gives CDR1 SEHNR, CDR2 FQNEAQ (reference sequence). The V and J ends lost 5 bases and 6 bases, in that order; junction bases with no gene match: 16. The CDR3 spans 16 residues. The CDR3 loop reads CASSPGERTGVSEQYF. The CDR3 nucleotides read TGTGCCAGCAGCCCTGGCGAGAGGACAGGTGTAAGCGAGCAGTACTTC.

This clonotype showed up just a few times. This chain joins TRBV28 and TRBJ2-7; 9 nucleotides line up with TRBD1. Trimming at V came to 5 bases and at J to 5 bases, leaving 13 bases not matched to a gene. The CDR3 consists of 16 residues. Germline-derived CDR1 and CDR2 are MDHEN and SYDVKM. CDR3 sequence reads: CASSPPLGTGLNEQYF. The CDR3 DNA sequence: TGTGCCAGCAGTCCGCCGTTGGGGACAGGGTTAAACGAGCAGTACTTC.

This sequence joins TRBV28 and TRBJ2-5; D perhaps matches TRBD2 (6 bases). The ends were cut back, 0 bases at V and 1 base at J, with 12 bases in the middle. The CDR3 loop spans 16 amino acids. The germline V gene encodes CDR1 MDHEN and CDR2 SYDVKM. The CDR3 DNA reads TGTGCCAGCAGTTTATGGTTGGGACTTATCCAAGAGACCCAGTACTTC. This encodes CASSLWLGLIQETQYF.

This clonotype was recorded a few times. The chain couples TRBV29-1 to TRBJ2-5; perhaps D is TRBD1 or TRBD2 (5 bases each). Germline CDR1 is SQVTM and CDR2 is ANQGSEA. V was pared by 4 bases and J by 3 bases, with 15 bases between. This CDR3 has 14 amino acids. For the CDR3, the DNA is TGCAGCGTTGTAGGCAGGGACGGGGAAGAGACCCAGTACTTC. Amino acids: CSVVGRDGEETQYF.

The V call is TRBV7-9, the J call TRBJ2-7; no clear D. Trimming removed 3 bases from V and 5 bases from J, with 14 bases in between. The germline V gene encodes CDR1 SEHNR and CDR2 FQNEAQ (reference sequence). The CDR3 spans 14 residues. CDR3 in DNA: TGTGCCAGCAGCTTGACCCGTAAAGGAAACGAGCAGTACTTC. It specifies CASSLTRKGNEQYF.

This clonotype came up a few times. This chain joins TRBV4-3 and TRBJ2-7; D unresolved. The V and J ends lost 2 bases and 3 bases respectively, with 14 bases between them. The length of the CDR3 is 15 residues. In germline, CDR1 is LGHNA, CDR2 YSLEER. The CDR3 coding sequence is TGCGCCAGCAGCCAATCTTTACTCCCTGACTACGAGCAGTACTTC. This translates into CASSQSLLPDYEQYF.

This clonotype was detected a few times. This chain connects TRBV3-1 to TRBJ2-7, with D hard to call. V was trimmed by 6 bases and J by 0 bases, leaving 18 bases between them. The CDR3 is 16 residues long. The germline V gene has CDR1 LGHDT and CDR2 YNNKEL (reference sequence). CDR3: CASSPPVRAFSYEQYF. Written as DNA, the CDR3 is TGTGCCAGCAGTCCTCCCGTAAGAGCTTTCTCCTACGAGCAGTACTTC.

The chain combines TRBV4-3 with TRBJ1-6; no reliable D call. There are 15 residues in the CDR3. V was clipped by 0 bases and J by 8 bases, with 11 bases between them. Germline-derived CDR1 and CDR2 are LGHNA and YSLEER. CDR3 bases: TGCGCCAGCAGCCAAGATAATTTTGGGGATTCACCCCTCCACTTT. Protein sequence: CASSQDNFGDSPLHF.

J is TRBJ2-5 and V is TRBV20-1, with D perhaps assigned TRBD1 or TRBD2 (6 bases each). Per germline, CDR1 DFQATT and CDR2 SNEGSKA (reference sequence). CDR3 length: 12 residues. V lost 5 bases to trimming and J lost 7 bases, with 14 bases between them. CDR3 coding DNA: TGCAGTGCTCCGGGCAAGGGGGGGACCCAGTACTTC. Its translation is CSAPGKGGTQYF.

This clonotype was counted between two and nine times. The rearrangement joins TRBV5-1 to TRBJ2-3; 7 bases align to TRBD2. The CDR3 spans 15 residues. Trimming took 2 bases from V and 3 from J; bases not matched to a gene: 6. Germline V gene lookup returns CDR1 SGHRS and CDR2 YFSETQ. The CDR3 bases are TGCGCCAGCAGCTTACGGGAGGACGGGACAGATACGCAGTATTTT. This encodes CASSLREDGTDTQYF.